This T cell receptor beta chain appears in the sequencing data of a study of identical twins. Study-wide results and caveats: Models, which agreed with sharing between unrelated individuals, nonetheless underestimated the out-of-frame TCR alpha sharing seen in monozygotic twins. Possibly, invariant MAIT and iNKT cells partly confounded zero-insertion analyses.

This clonotype was seen many times. Its cognate antigen is unknown. The V gene end was trimmed by 4 bases and the J gene end by 1 base; junction bases not matched to a gene: 3. This CDR3 has 14 residues. Germline V gives CDR1 MDHEN, CDR2 SYDVKM. Template switching (which added a universal primer site) was used, and cDNA carried unique molecular identifiers. MiXCR, run by TCRdb on the 5' RACE reads, gives a single entry per CDR3 protein. The sample has a few hundred thousand distinct CDR3 sequences, about 8.5% seen once. These records were also assigned to another study, of yellow fever vaccine responses in identical twins.

The rearrangement links TRBV28 to TRBJ1-1; TRBD1 aligns across 7 bases. The TCR originated in a woman between 18 and 29 years old in good health. Sequencing was carried out using CD8+ T cells sorted from blood. The CDR3, as DNA: TGTGCCAGCAGTTGGACAGGCGGGAACACTGAAGCTTTCTTT. This sequence encodes CASSWTGGNTEAFF.